This T cell receptor beta chain appears in the sequencing data of a study of vaccination and CD4 T cells after COVID-19. Whole-study context: Overlapping spike peptides of SARS-CoV-2, HCoV-NL63, HCoV-OC43 and HCoV-229E stimulated the cells.

Study findings and constraints: A nonsignificant rise from roughly 22 to 38 was seen in the median number of SARS-CoV-2-reactive clonotypes.

Remarks on this clonotype: Its antigen is currently unknown.

This CDR3 has 14 amino acids. Trimming shortened V by 0 bases and J by 0 bases, and 7 bases separated the two germline ends. CDR1 SGHTS and CDR2 YDEGEE come from the germline V gene. Sequenced with the Oncomine TCR Beta short-read assay was DNA taken from cultured CD4+ T cells. Genomic DNA extraction was carried out from cultured CD4+ T cells. From the PCR reads, TCRdb called clonotypes with MiXCR, one entry per CDR3 protein. Of about 9,300 distinct CDR3 sequences in the sample, roughly a third were seen once. Sample treatment: roughly ten-day PBMC culture with coronavirus spike peptide pools or control peptides (ViraFEST assay). Gathered ahead of the COVID-19 pandemic (2011-2018) were the CD4+ T cells of the unexposed donor. Per-well cultures of two million PBMCs received roughly 9.3 IU/ml IL-2 and approximately 9.4 ug/ml peptide pools. Days 3 and 7 saw half the medium replaced with fresh IL-2 medium.

The sequence was obtained from a human donor in good health. Sequenced sample: CD4+ T cells from blood, cultured in vitro. The chain links TRBV5-8 to TRBJ2-7; D remains ambiguous. The CDR3 nucleotides read TGTGCCAGCAGCTTGGCGGGCCTCTCCTACGAGCAGTACTTC. It translates to CASSLAGLSYEQYF.